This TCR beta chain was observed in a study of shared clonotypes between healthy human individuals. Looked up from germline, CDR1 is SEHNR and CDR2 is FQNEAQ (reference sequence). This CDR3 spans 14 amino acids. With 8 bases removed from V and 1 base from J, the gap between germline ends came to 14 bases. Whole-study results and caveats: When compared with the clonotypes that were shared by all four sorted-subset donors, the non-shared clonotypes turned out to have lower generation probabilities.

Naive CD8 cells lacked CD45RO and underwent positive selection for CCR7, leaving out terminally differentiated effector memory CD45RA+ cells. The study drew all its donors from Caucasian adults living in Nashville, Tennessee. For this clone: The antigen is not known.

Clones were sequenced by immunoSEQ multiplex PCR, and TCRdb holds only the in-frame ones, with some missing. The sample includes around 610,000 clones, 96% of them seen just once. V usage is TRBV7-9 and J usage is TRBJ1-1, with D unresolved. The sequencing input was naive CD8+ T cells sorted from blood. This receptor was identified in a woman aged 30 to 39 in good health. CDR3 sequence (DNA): TGTGCCAGCGGACGAGTCATGGAGAACACTGAAGCTTTCTTT. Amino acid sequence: CASGRVMENTEAFF.